Shown below are 32 T cell receptor beta chains from a single sample sequenced in a study of cytomegalovirus exposure and HLA in healthy donors. Measured with immunoSEQ multiplex PCR; TCRdb has only the in-frame clones, and not every one. The sample has 200,000 or so clones; 75% to 90% are singletons. The sample was PBMCs. The receptor source for this set is a man in his late teens or twenties in good health and CMV-seropositive.

The CDR3 DNA reads TGTGCCAGTAGTTCGACTGGCGAGGGTTCAGATACGCAGTATTTT. Its protein is CASSSTGEGSDTQYF. V usage is TRBV19 and J usage is TRBJ2-3; possibly TRBD2 for D (5 bases). Germline-derived CDR1 and CDR2 are LNHDA and SQIVND (reference sequence). The V end was cut by 5 bases, the J end by 4 bases, with 16 bases between. The CDR3 runs 15 residues.

V and J are TRBV19 and TRBJ2-7; TRBD1 aligns across 9 bases. V lost 3 bases and J lost 6; bases outside the gene matches: 6. Germline CDR1 reads LNHDA; CDR2 reads SQIVND (reference sequence). The CDR3 runs to 14 residues. CDR3 DNA: TGTGCCAGTAGTATCCGACAGGGGGTCGGCGAGCAGTACTTC. This codes for CASSIRQGVGEQYF.

CDR3 in amino acids: CASSQGTAHEKLFF. CDR3 nucleotide sequence: TGTGCCAGCAGCCAGGGGACGGCTCATGAAAAACTGTTTTTT. The chain recombines TRBV7-9 with TRBJ1-4; weak D call: TRBD1 (6 bases). V shed 5 bases and J shed 6 bases, with 13 bases lying between them. This CDR3 spans 14 amino acids. CDR1 is SEHNR and CDR2 is FQNEAQ in the germline V gene (reference sequence).

V gene TRBV6-6 combines with J gene TRBJ1-3; possibly TRBD1 for D (5 bases). Trimming took off 6 bases at V and 0 bases at J, with 15 bases between the two ends. In germline, CDR1 is MNHNY, CDR2 SVGAGI (reference sequence). The CDR3 consists of 16 residues. The CDR3 spells CASSQQATPSGNTIYF. The CDR3 DNA reads TGTGCCAGCAGCCAACAGGCTACACCCTCTGGAAACACCATATATTTT.

This clone was detected ten times or more. V gene TRBV30 combines with J gene TRBJ2-7, with TRBD1 identical over 8 bases. V trimming: 3 bases; J trimming: 6 bases; junction bases outside the gene matches: 10. There are 14 residues in the CDR3. Looked up from germline, CDR1 is GTSNPN and CDR2 is SVGIG (reference sequence). The CDR3 sequence is CAWRVGTGVSEQYF. In DNA, the CDR3 is TGTGCCTGGAGGGTCGGGACAGGAGTCAGCGAGCAGTACTTC.

This chain uses TRBV7-6 with TRBJ1-1; D is uncertain. The V end was cut by 1 base, the J end by 0 bases, with 6 bases between. This CDR3 is built from 14 residues. Germline V gene lookup returns CDR1 SGHVS and CDR2 FNYEAQ. The CDR3 nucleotides read TGTGCCAGCAGCTTAGAAGACATGAACACTGAAGCTTTCTTT. Protein product: CASSLEDMNTEAFF.

The chain combines TRBV4-3 with TRBJ2-4; D is possibly TRBD2 (5 bases). The V gene's germline CDR1 is LGHNA and CDR2 YSLEER. Trimming left V 1 base short and J 6 bases short, with 19 bases between. This CDR3 comprises 17 residues. The CDR3 protein is CASSQAPGGVGRNIQYF. The CDR3 DNA reads as TGCGCCAGCAGCCAAGCCCCGGGCGGAGTAGGGAGAAACATTCAGTACTTC.

The chain employs TRBV9 and TRBJ2-7; possibly TRBD2 for D (6 bases). This CDR3 is built from 13 residues. Germline V gives CDR1 SGDLS, CDR2 YYNGEE. Trimming removed 4 bases at V and 5 bases at J, with 13 bases between. The CDR3 loop is CASSSGGKDEQYF. The CDR3 nucleotides read TGTGCCAGCAGCTCGGGCGGGAAGGACGAGCAGTACTTC.

V is TRBV7-6 and J is TRBJ2-3, with 9 nucleotides matching TRBD1. Trimming at V came to 5 bases and at J to 6 bases, leaving 6 bases not matched to a gene. The CDR3 length is 14 residues. Germline loops: CDR1 SGHVS, CDR2 FNYEAQ. The CDR3 bases are TGTGCCAGCAGCCCAGGGACAGGGATGGATACGCAGTATTTT. It codes for CASSPGTGMDTQYF.

This sequence joins TRBV5-4 and TRBJ2-3, with TRBD2 identical over 8 bases. The CDR3 runs to 15 residues. The V segment lost 0 bases and the J segment 2 bases; nucleotides outside the gene matches: 2. Germline CDR1 and CDR2: SGHNT and YYREEE (reference sequence). The CDR3 sequence is CASSLGLALTDTQYF. As DNA, the CDR3 is TGTGCCAGCAGCTTGGGACTAGCGCTCACAGATACGCAGTATTTT.

The rearrangement uses TRBV29-1 and TRBJ2-1; TRBD2 aligns across 8 bases. The CDR3 consists of 14 residues. J lost 4 bases, V lost 4 bases, and 6 bases had no gene match. The V gene's germline CDR1 is SQVTM and CDR2 ANQGSEA. The CDR3 region is CSVAPLADYNEQFF. The CDR3 coding sequence is TGCAGCGTTGCCCCACTAGCGGATTACAATGAGCAGTTCTTC.

The chain links TRBV29-1 to TRBJ2-3; possible D gene TRBD2, 8 bases. Germline CDR1 reads SQVTM; CDR2 reads ANQGSEA. Trimming removed 6 bases at V and 7 bases at J, with 23 bases between. This CDR3 region has 15 residues. The CDR3 DNA reads TGCAGCGTCTCGGGAGGGGACAGCATACCAAATACGCAGTATTTT. Encoded protein: CSVSGGDSIPNTQYF.

The V call is TRBV7-3, the J call TRBJ2-1; TRBD2 matches 9 bases. The CDR3 spans 15 residues. Germline values: CDR1 SGHTA, CDR2 FQGTGA. Trimming cost V 5 bases and J 5 bases; bases outside gene matches: 7. CDR3 sequence (DNA): TGTGCCAGCAGCCCTCTAGCGGGACGAGACAATGAGCAGTTCTTC. It codes for CASSPLAGRDNEQFF.

Only a few counts were recorded for this clone. The chain couples TRBV13 to TRBJ2-7; a weak D match, TRBD2 (5 bases). The length of the CDR3 is 11 residues. CDR1 is PRHDT, CDR2 FYEKMQ, per germline (reference sequence). V was shortened by 6 bases and J by 6 bases, with 9 bases between the two germline ends. Written as DNA, the CDR3 is TGTGCCAGCAGTTACCGGGGCGAGCAGTACTTC. It translates to CASSYRGEQYF.

V is TRBV6-5 and J is TRBJ2-5; TRBD2 matches at 8 bases. Germline CDR1 and CDR2: MNHEY and SVGAGI. With 4 bases clipped from V and 6 bases from J, the junction kept 10 bases outside the gene matches. CDR3 length equals 15 residues. The CDR3 DNA reads as TGTGCCAGCAGTTCGAGTAGCGGGGTCGGAAAGACCCAGTACTTC. The encoded protein is CASSSSSGVGKTQYF.

The chain employs TRBV29-1 and TRBJ2-3; 14 positions match TRBD2. V lost 4 bases and J lost 2; bases outside the gene matches: 5. CDR1 and CDR2 (germline): SQVTM, ANQGSEA. The CDR3 totals 16 residues. This CDR3 is CSVVRLAGGHTDTQYF. As DNA, the CDR3 is TGCAGCGTTGTAAGACTAGCGGGAGGGCACACAGATACGCAGTATTTT.

Written as DNA, the CDR3 is TGTGCCAGTAGTTCAGGACACCATAGCAATCAGCCCCAGCATTTT. Its protein product is CASSSGHHSNQPQHF. V gene TRBV19 combines with J gene TRBJ1-5; D is possibly TRBD1 (5 bases). V lost 5 bases, J lost 0 bases, and 11 bases lay in between. The V gene's germline CDR1 is LNHDA and CDR2 SQIVND (reference sequence). The CDR3 contains 15 residues.

The V and J genes are TRBV6-5 and TRBJ1-1; tentative D call: TRBD1 (5 bases). Per germline, CDR1 MNHEY and CDR2 SVGAGI. V shed 2 bases and J shed 1 base, with 11 bases lying between them. The CDR3 has 15 amino acids. The CDR3 DNA follows: TGTGCCAGCAGTTACCAGACAGCGCCGAACACTGAAGCTTTCTTT. Translation gives CASSYQTAPNTEAFF.

The chain uses TRBV4-3 and TRBJ2-7, with 11 nucleotides matching TRBD2. From germline, CDR1 is LGHNA and CDR2 YSLEER. Germline trimming cut 0 bases from V and 2 bases from J; bases unmatched to any gene: 9. The CDR3 spans 18 residues. This CDR3 reads CASSQDYPGTSGPYEQYF. The CDR3 nucleotides read TGCGCCAGCAGCCAAGATTACCCCGGGACTAGCGGTCCCTACGAGCAGTACTTC.

The chain has TRBV29-1 and TRBJ1-2; 10 nucleotides match TRBD1. Per the germline V gene, CDR1 is SQVTM and CDR2 is ANQGSEA. After removal of 4 bases from V and 5 bases from J, the junction contained 7 bases not matched to a gene. This CDR3 comprises 14 residues. The CDR3 sequence is CSVAMRQGAYGYTF. Written as DNA, the CDR3 is TGCAGCGTTGCCATGAGACAGGGGGCATATGGCTACACCTTC. Complete variable domain (other parts from reference TRBV29-1 and TRBJ1-2): SAVISQKPSRDICQRGTSLTIQCQVDSQVTMMFWYRQQPGQSLTLIATANQGSEATYESGFVIDKFPISRPNLTFSTLTVSNMSPEDSSIYLCSVAMRQGAYGYTFGSGTRLTVV.

The chain employs TRBV7-2 and TRBJ2-5; 7 bases line up with TRBD1. With V trimmed by 5 bases and J by 1 base, 4 bases remained unmatched. This CDR3 spans 14 amino acids. Germline V gene lookup returns CDR1 SGHTA and CDR2 FQGNSA. The CDR3 reads CASSTGQAQETQYF. For the CDR3, the DNA is TGTGCCAGCAGCACCGGACAGGCCCAAGAGACCCAGTACTTC. Supplemented by reference TRBV7-2 and TRBJ2-5, the full variable domain reads GAGVSQSPSNKVTEKGKDVELRCDPISGHTALYWYRQSLGQGLEFLIYFQGNSAPDKSGLPSDRFSAERTGGSVSTLTIQRTQQEDSAVYLCASSTGQAQETQYFGPGTRLLVL.

The V gene is TRBV4-3, the J gene TRBJ2-3; D remains ambiguous. V was shortened by 0 bases and J by 2 bases, with 15 bases between the two germline ends. The V gene's germline CDR1 is LGHNA and CDR2 YSLEER. CDR3 length equals 17 residues. CDR3 sequence: CASSQDPTIPSTDTQYF. CDR3 coding DNA: TGCGCCAGCAGCCAAGATCCCACTATCCCGTCCACAGATACGCAGTATTTT.

This clone came up once. The rearrangement uses TRBV18 and TRBJ1-4; TRBD1 matches 7 bases. Germline lookup yields CDR1 KGHSH and CDR2 LQKENI. Trimming removed 3 bases from V and 3 bases from J; junction bases left unmatched: 7. CDR3 length: 16 amino acids. Here the CDR3 reads CASSPSSRGSNEKLFF. The CDR3 coding sequence is TGTGCCAGCTCACCCTCGTCCAGGGGGTCTAATGAAAAACTGTTTTTT. Together with reference TRBV18 and TRBJ1-4, the CDR3 gives the full variable domain: NAGVMQNPRHLVRRRGQEARLRCSPMKGHSHVYWYRQLPEEGLKFMVYLQKENIIDESGMPKERFSAEFPKEGPSILRIQQVVRGDSAAYFCASSPSSRGSNEKLFFGSGTQLSVL.

The J gene is TRBJ2-7, the V gene TRBV7-2; TRBD1 agrees at 11 bases. V lost 3 bases to trimming and J lost 7 bases; unmatched junction nucleotides: 11. The germline V gene has CDR1 SGHTA and CDR2 FQGNSA. The CDR3 has 16 residues. The CDR3: CASSFVGGQGAREQYF. CDR3 DNA: TGTGCCAGCAGCTTTGTAGGCGGACAGGGGGCTCGAGAGCAGTACTTC. Combining the CDR3 with reference TRBV7-2 and TRBJ2-7 gives the whole variable domain GAGVSQSPSNKVTEKGKDVELRCDPISGHTALYWYRQSLGQGLEFLIYFQGNSAPDKSGLPSDRFSAERTGGSVSTLTIQRTQQEDSAVYLCASSFVGGQGAREQYFGPGTRLTVT.

The J gene is TRBJ1-2, the V gene TRBV5-4, with D perhaps TRBD1 (5 bases). V lost 3 bases to trimming and J lost 2 bases, with 11 bases between them. This CDR3 spans 14 amino acids. Germline V gives CDR1 SGHNT, CDR2 YYREEE (reference sequence). CDR3 DNA: TGTGCCAGCAGCTCCCTCGACAGAAACTATGGCTACACCTTC. It specifies CASSSLDRNYGYTF.

The chain uses TRBV27 and TRBJ2-1; 11 nucleotides match TRBD2. Trimming removed 6 bases from V and 10 bases from J; junction bases left unmatched: 5. Looked up from germline, CDR1 is MNHEY and CDR2 is SMNVEV (reference sequence). The CDR3 covers 13 residues. For the CDR3, the DNA is TGTGCCAGCAGACTAGCGGGAGTAGGGGAGCAGTTCTTC. Residues: CASRLAGVGEQFF.

The chain couples TRBV18 to TRBJ2-1, with TRBD2 matching over 7 bases. Per the germline V gene, CDR1 is KGHSH and CDR2 is LQKENI. The CDR3 contains 17 residues. V trimming: 6 bases; J trimming: 2 bases; junction bases outside the gene matches: 13. CDR3 sequence: CASSPAGGGRPYNEQFF. The CDR3 nucleotides read TGTGCCAGCTCCCCTGCCGGTGGCGGGAGACCCTACAATGAGCAGTTCTTC.

The genes are TRBV28 and TRBJ1-2, with unresolved D. The germline V gene encodes CDR1 MDHEN and CDR2 SYDVKM. Trimming took 3 bases from V and 4 from J, leaving 12 bases between them. The CDR3 sequence is 14 residues long. CDR3 bases: TGTGCCAGCAGTTTTCTTAATAGCCCCTATGGCTACACCTTC. As protein: CASSFLNSPYGYTF.

The chain joins TRBV27 to TRBJ2-3, with D maybe TRBD1 (5 bases). The germline CDR1 and CDR2 sequences are MNHEY and SMNVEV (reference sequence). V lost 2 bases and J lost 0, with 9 bases in between. The CDR3 contains 15 residues. The DNA of the CDR3 is TGTGCCAGCAGTTTACTAGGGGCTAGCACAGATACGCAGTATTTT. Its translation: CASSLLGASTDTQYF.

This chain links TRBV27 with TRBJ2-7, with 8 nucleotides matching TRBD1. The CDR3 sequence is 16 residues long. Germline loops: CDR1 MNHEY, CDR2 SMNVEV (reference sequence). Trimming took 8 bases from V and 1 from J; bases not matched to a gene: 13. DNA of the CDR3: TGTGCCAGCCGCCCCCTCAGGGGGCGAAAATCCTACGAGCAGTACTTC. Translation gives CASRPLRGRKSYEQYF.

J is TRBJ1-2 and V is TRBV7-9, with no clear D. V was shortened by 0 bases and J by 6 bases, with 11 bases between the two germline ends. Germline loops: CDR1 SEHNR, CDR2 FQNEAQ (reference sequence). The CDR3 has 14 residues. The CDR3 DNA sequence: TGTGCCAGCAGCTTAGCGTTAAGAGCCCATGGCTACACCTTC. Translation: CASSLALRAHGYTF.

V and J are TRBV6-1 and TRBJ2-7, with D hard to call. V gave up 5 bases and J gave up 1 base, with 15 bases separating them. The CDR3 contains 15 residues. Germline V gene lookup returns CDR1 MNHNS and CDR2 SASEGT. The DNA of the CDR3 is TGTGCCAGCAGTAAAATTTCGGAGAGGTCCTACGAGCAGTACTTC. Translation: CASSKISERSYEQYF.